This is a list of T cell receptor beta chains from one sample in a study of blood T cell repertoires in COVID-19. The method was immunoSEQ multiplex PCR; TCRdb's version includes in-frame clones alone and lacks a portion of them. The sample lists around 86,000 clones, around 86% occurring once. Sequencing input: peripheral blood. These receptors were collected from a woman at least 80 years old with acute or convalescent COVID-19. The CDR3 runs from the conserved cysteine through the conserved F or W. The D gene is left open where the match is weak. The listing skips clone size in some rows; elsewhere it reads once, few, many or a size class.

V gene	clone size	J gene	D gene	CDR3 protein	CDR3 DNA
TRBV18	NA	TRBJ1-6	NA	CASSLGQSYNSPLHF	TGTGCCAGCTCACTCGGACAGTCTTATAATTCACCCCTCCACTTT
TRBV5-5	NA	TRBJ2-5	NA	CASSLVVGVGETQYF	TGTGCCAGCAGCTTGGTGGTGGGAGTAGGGGAGACCCAGTACTTC
TRBV30	NA	TRBJ1-5	NA	CAWSEQDKQPQHF	TGTGCCTGGAGTGAGCAGGACAAACAGCCCCAGCATTTT
TRBV4-3	NA	TRBJ1-6	TRBD1	CASSSTGGNSPLHF	TGCGCCAGCAGCTCTACAGGGGGTAATTCACCCCTCCACTTT
TRBV19	NA	TRBJ1-2	NA	CASSSRVRDSGYTF	TGTGCCAGTAGTAGTAGAGTTAGAGACAGTGGCTACACCTTC
TRBV7-8	NA	TRBJ1-2	NA	CASSPGGYGYTF	TGTGCCAGCAGCCCTGGGGGGTATGGCTACACCTTC
TRBV6-6	NA	TRBJ2-7	NA	CASRLTGSTYEQYF	TGTGCCAGCAGACTGACAGGTTCAACCTACGAGCAGTACTTC
TRBV30	NA	TRBJ1-2	NA	CARRTRGPWGYTF	TGTGCCCGGAGGACAAGGGGCCCTTGGGGCTACACCTTC
TRBV5-1	NA	TRBJ2-3	TRBD2	CASSPPRGDSGDTQYF	TGCGCCAGCAGCCCCCCCCGGGGGGATTCGGGAGATACGCAGTATTTT
TRBV2	NA	TRBJ2-5	TRBD1	CASSGQGGGLQETQYF	TGTGCCAGCAGTGGACAGGGGGGCGGGCTGCAAGAGACCCAGTACTTC
TRBV14	NA	TRBJ1-1	NA	CASSQRSGFMNTEAFF	TGTGCCAGCAGCCAACGGTCGGGATTCATGAACACTGAAGCTTTCTTT
TRBV5-1	NA	TRBJ1-1	TRBD1	CASSLGGQTNTEAFF	TGCGCCAGCAGCTTGGGGGGACAGACGAACACTGAAGCTTTCTTT
TRBV7-2	NA	TRBJ2-3	TRBD1	CASSMGAGRGHLTDTQYF	TGTGCCAGCAGCATGGGGGCGGGCAGGGGGCATCTGACGGATACGCAGTATTTT
TRBV4-2	NA	TRBJ1-6	NA	CASSRTINSPLHF	TGTGCCAGCTCACGGACAATCAATTCACCCCTCCACTTT
TRBV4-3	NA	TRBJ2-1	TRBD1	CASSQRQGTYNEQFF	TGCGCCAGCAGCCAAAGACAGGGAACCTACAATGAGCAGTTCTTC
TRBV11-2	NA	TRBJ2-7	TRBD1	CASSQTGYEQYF	TGTGCCAGCAGCCAGACAGGGTACGAGCAGTACTTC
TRBV7-9	NA	TRBJ2-6	NA	CASSWGSGTGANVLTF	TGTGCCAGCAGCTGGGGATCAGGGACTGGGGCCAACGTCCTGACTTTC
TRBV18	NA	TRBJ2-7	TRBD1	CASSPPGQGSYEQYF	TGTGCCAGCTCACCACCCGGACAGGGCTCCTACGAGCAGTACTTC
TRBV15	few	TRBJ1-1	TRBD1	CATSLTGGYNTEAFF	TGTGCCACCAGCTTAACAGGGGGGTATAACACTGAAGCTTTCTTT
TRBV6-1	NA	TRBJ2-2	TRBD1	CASSELQGSGELFF	TGTGCCAGCAGTGAATTACAGGGGTCCGGGGAGCTGTTTTTT
TRBV7-3	NA	TRBJ2-3	NA	CASSWRRGDTQYF	TGTGCCAGCAGCTGGCGACGGGGGGATACGCAGTATTTT
TRBV3-1/TRBV3-2	NA	TRBJ2-3	TRBD2	CASSQRPGLARHTQYF	TGTGCCAGCAGCCAACGGCCGGGACTAGCCCGCCATACGCAGTATTTT
TRBV18	NA	TRBJ1-5	NA	CASSPTVSDQPQHF	TGTGCCAGCTCACCCACCGTGTCGGATCAGCCCCAGCATTTT
TRBV2	NA	TRBJ2-7	TRBD2	CASRRGLAGNEQYF	TGTGCCAGCAGGAGGGGACTAGCGGGAAACGAGCAGTACTTC
TRBV5-4	NA	TRBJ1-2	TRBD1	CASSVLRTGDTF	TGTGCCAGCAGCGTTCTTCGGACAGGGGACACCTTC
TRBV5-4	NA	TRBJ2-1	TRBD1	CASSFAGQGNEQFF	TGTGCCAGCAGCTTTGCTGGACAGGGGAATGAGCAGTTCTTC
TRBV19	NA	TRBJ2-7	TRBD1	CASRKRTGEPYEQYF	TGTGCCAGTAGAAAAAGGACAGGGGAACCCTACGAGCAGTACTTC
TRBV6-5	NA	TRBJ1-1	TRBD1	CASDRGPITEAFF	TGTGCCAGCGACAGGGGGCCGATCACTGAAGCTTTCTTT
TRBV4-1	NA	TRBJ1-2	NA	CASSQDSTYYGYTF	TGCGCCAGCAGCCAGGACAGTACCTACTATGGCTACACCTTC
TRBV3-1/TRBV3-2	NA	TRBJ1-2	TRBD1	CASSQYDRVRTYGYTF	TGTGCCAGCAGCCAGTACGACAGGGTGAGGACCTATGGCTACACCTTC
TRBV7-2	NA	TRBJ2-1	TRBD1	CASSSAGQGGNEQFF	TGTGCCAGCAGCTCCGCGGGACAGGGAGGGAATGAGCAGTTCTTC
TRBV19	NA	TRBJ1-4	TRBD1	CASSSTGVGEKLFF	TGTGCCAGTAGTTCTACAGGGGTCGGGGAAAAACTGTTTTTT
TRBV6-5	NA	TRBJ2-7	NA	CASFRPRTEPYEQYF	TGTGCCAGCTTTAGACCCCGGACAGAGCCCTACGAGCAGTACTTC
TRBV28	NA	TRBJ1-4	TRBD1	CASSRYRGGTNEKLFF	TGTGCCAGCAGTCGGTACAGGGGGGGCACTAATGAAAAACTGTTTTTT
TRBV7-6	NA	TRBJ2-2	TRBD2	CASSALAGGPNTGELFF	TGTGCCAGCAGCGCACTAGCGGGAGGTCCGAACACCGGGGAGCTGTTTTTT
TRBV5-6	NA	TRBJ2-4	NA	CASSFRVSGAKNIQYF	TGTGCCAGCAGCTTTCGAGTTAGCGGAGCCAAAAACATTCAGTACTTC
TRBV19	once	TRBJ1-5	NA	CASSIGQNQPQHF	TGTGCCAGTAGTATTGGTCAGAATCAGCCCCAGCATTTT